This T cell receptor beta chain was identified in a study of T cells in Graves' hyperthyroidism and ophthalmopathy. About the research overall: Before treatment of any kind, peripheral blood was taken at initial diagnosis.

What was amplified from RNA transcripts were TCR beta CDR3 regions. TCR CDR3 underwent first-round RT-PCR with the HTBI primer set. Using its own MiXCR run on the multiplex PCR reads, TCRdb lists one record per CDR3 protein. The sample contains 360,000 or so distinct CDR3 sequences, over 15% of which appear only once. V lost 5 bases and J lost 4, with 18 bases in between. The CDR3 is 16 amino acids. Germline CDR1 MNHNS, CDR2 SASEGT. Sequencing input: blood. This TCR was recovered from a woman between 18 and 29 years old with Graves' hyperthyroidism. This sequence joins TRBV6-1 and TRBJ2-4; D may be TRBD1 (6 bases). The CDR3, as DNA: TGTGCCAGCAGTCGCTCCACGGACAGCGAAAAAAACATTCAGTACTTC. Translating it yields CASSRSTDSEKNIQYF.